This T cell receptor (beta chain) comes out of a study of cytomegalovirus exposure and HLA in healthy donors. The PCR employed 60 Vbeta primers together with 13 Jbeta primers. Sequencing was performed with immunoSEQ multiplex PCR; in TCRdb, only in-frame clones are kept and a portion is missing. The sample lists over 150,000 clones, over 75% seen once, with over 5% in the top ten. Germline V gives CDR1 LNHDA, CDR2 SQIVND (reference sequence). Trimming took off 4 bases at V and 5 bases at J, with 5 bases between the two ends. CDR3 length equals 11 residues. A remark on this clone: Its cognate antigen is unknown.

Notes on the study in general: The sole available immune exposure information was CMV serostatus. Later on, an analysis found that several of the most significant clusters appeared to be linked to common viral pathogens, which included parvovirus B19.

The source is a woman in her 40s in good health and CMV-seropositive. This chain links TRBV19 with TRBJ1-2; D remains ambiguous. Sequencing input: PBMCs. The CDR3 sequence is CASSTGYGYTF. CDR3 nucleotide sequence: TGTGCCAGTAGTACAGGATATGGCTACACCTTC.